One T cell receptor (beta chain) is described in this entry. Its antigen is not known. The V end was cut by 6 bases, the J end by 2 bases, with 14 bases between. Germline V gene sequence: CDR1 LNHDA, CDR2 SQIVND (reference sequence). The CDR3 extends over 15 amino acids. Here immunoSEQ multiplex PCR was the method, and the copy in TCRdb shows in-frame clones only, minus some. The sample lists more than 50,000 clones, 85% occurring once. This entry belongs to a study of OX40 agonist ivuxolimab in advanced cancers. Study details: The dose-escalation cohort had hepatocellular carcinoma, melanoma, renal cell or head and neck cancer. General study results and limits: In general, CD8+ T cells held more expanded clones than CD4+ did, on average. Doses of 0.1 to 3.0 mg/kg were accompanied by clonal expansion of CD4+ and CD8+ blood T cells by week 6.

It was autoimmune disease history or systemic immunosuppression that excluded patients. Material: CD4+ or CD8+ T cells sorted from blood, obtained in a trial of the OX40 agonist ivuxolimab. This receptor was taken from an adult with an advanced solid tumor such as melanoma, head and neck, liver or kidney cancer. The chain is built from TRBV19 and TRBJ1-5; no clear D. CDR3 region: CASRPSGLGNQPQHF. CDR3 bases: TGTGCCAGTAGACCTAGTGGTCTTGGCAATCAGCCCCAGCATTTT. Full variable domain (remainder filled in from reference TRBV19 and TRBJ1-5): DGGITQSPKYLFRKEGQNVTLSCEQNLNHDAMYWYRQDPGQGLRLIYYSQIVNDFQKGDIAEGYSVSREKKESFPLTVTSAQKNPTAFYLCASRPSGLGNQPQHFGDGTRLSIL.